The clone carrying this TCR beta chain came up many times. Germline V gene lookup returns CDR1 SGDLS and CDR2 YYNGEE. The CDR3 sequence is 15 residues long. V was trimmed by 0 bases and J by 9 bases, leaving 18 bases between them. This record comes from a study of tumor-infiltrating lymphocytes in oesophageal squamous cell carcinoma. TCRdb fed the PCR reads into MiXCR, producing one record per CDR3 protein. The sample holds 15,000 to 25,000 distinct CDR3 sequences; 30% to 45% are singletons and the top ten take just under 20%. The source material was esophageal tumor tissue. The origin of this receptor is a male donor with esophageal squamous cell carcinoma. The V call is TRBV9, the J call TRBJ2-5; D unresolved. CDR3 loop: CASSVEIGPERAQYF. The CDR3 coding sequence is TGTGCCAGCAGCGTAGAGATTGGACCGGAGAGAGCCCAGTACTTC.